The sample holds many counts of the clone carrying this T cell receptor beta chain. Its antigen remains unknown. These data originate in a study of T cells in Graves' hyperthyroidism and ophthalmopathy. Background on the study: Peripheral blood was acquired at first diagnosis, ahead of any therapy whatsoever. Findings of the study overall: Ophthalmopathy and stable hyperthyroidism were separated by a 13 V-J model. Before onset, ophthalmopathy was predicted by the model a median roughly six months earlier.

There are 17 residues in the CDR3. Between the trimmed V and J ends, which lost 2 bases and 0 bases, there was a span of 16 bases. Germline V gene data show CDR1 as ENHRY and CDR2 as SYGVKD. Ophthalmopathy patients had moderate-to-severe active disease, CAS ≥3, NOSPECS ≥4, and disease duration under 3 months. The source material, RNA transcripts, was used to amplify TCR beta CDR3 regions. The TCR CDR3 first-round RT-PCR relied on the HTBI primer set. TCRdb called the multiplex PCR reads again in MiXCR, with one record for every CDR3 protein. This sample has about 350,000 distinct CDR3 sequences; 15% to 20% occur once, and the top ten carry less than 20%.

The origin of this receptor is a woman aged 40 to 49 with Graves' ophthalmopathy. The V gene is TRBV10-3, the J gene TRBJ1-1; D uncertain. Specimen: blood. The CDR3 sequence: CAISEIRDHPMNTEAFF. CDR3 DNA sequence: TGTGCCATCAGTGAGATTAGGGATCACCCAATGAACACTGAAGCTTTCTTT.